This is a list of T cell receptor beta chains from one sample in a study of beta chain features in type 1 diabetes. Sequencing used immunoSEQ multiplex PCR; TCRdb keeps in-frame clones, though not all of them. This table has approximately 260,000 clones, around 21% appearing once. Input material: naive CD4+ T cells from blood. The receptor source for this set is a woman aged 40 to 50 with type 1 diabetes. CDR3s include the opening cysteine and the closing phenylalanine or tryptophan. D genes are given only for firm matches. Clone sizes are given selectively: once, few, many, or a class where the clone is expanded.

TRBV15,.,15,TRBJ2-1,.,TGTGCCACCAGCAGAGATCCGGGGTCGGCGGATGAGCAGTTCTTC,CATSRDPGSADEQFF
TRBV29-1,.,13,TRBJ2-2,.,TGCAGCGTTGACAGACAGAACACCGGGGAGCTGTTTTTT,CSVDRQNTGELFF
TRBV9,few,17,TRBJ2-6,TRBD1,TGTGCCAGCAGTAAGACAGGGGCAGACTCTGGGGCCAACGTCCTGACTTTC,CASSKTGADSGANVLTF
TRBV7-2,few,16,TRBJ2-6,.,TGTGCCAGCAGCACAGCTGGAGGGTCTGGGGCCAACGTCCTGACTTTC,CASSTAGGSGANVLTF
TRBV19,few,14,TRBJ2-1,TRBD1,TGTGCCAGTAGCCCCGCCGACAGGGGGGGTGAGCAGTTCTTC,CASSPADRGGEQFF
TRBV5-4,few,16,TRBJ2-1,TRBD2,TGTGCCAGCAGCCATTGGACTAGCGGGACCGACAATGAGCAGTTCTTC,CASSHWTSGTDNEQFF
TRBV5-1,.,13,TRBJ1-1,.,TGCGCCAGCAGCTCCAGGGTAGAAACTGAAGCTTTCTTT,CASSSRVETEAFF
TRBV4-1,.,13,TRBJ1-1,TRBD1,TGCGCCAGCAAGGGACAGGGTTACACTGAAGCTTTCTTT,CASKGQGYTEAFF
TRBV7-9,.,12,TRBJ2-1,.,TGTGCCAGCAGCTTAGCGGAATCGGGGCAGTTCTTC,CASSLAESGQFF
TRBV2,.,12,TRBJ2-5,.,TGTGCCAGCACCCGGGGCCAAGAGACCCAGTACTTC,CASTRGQETQYF
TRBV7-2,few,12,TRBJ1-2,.,TGTGCCAGCAGCTTCGTCCCAGATGGCTACACCTTC,CASSFVPDGYTF
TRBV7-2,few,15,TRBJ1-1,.,TGTGCCAGCAGCCCCCCTGGTAGGGGGATGGGTGAAGCTTTCTTT,CASSPPGRGMGEAFF
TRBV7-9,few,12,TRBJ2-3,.,TGTGCCAGCAGGGGGCCGGCAGATACGCAGTATTTT,CASRGPADTQYF
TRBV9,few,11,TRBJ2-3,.,TGTGCCAGCGAAGTGGGAGGTACGCAGTATTTT,CASEVGGTQYF